A selection of T cell receptor beta chains follows, all from one sample in a study of CD8 T cells in Susac syndrome. In TCRdb, the immunoSEQ multiplex PCR reads were re-called with MiXCR into one record per CDR3 protein. The sample has roughly 88,000 distinct CDR3 sequences, about 95% seen once. The sequenced sample was CD8+ T cells from PBMCs. All receptors derive from a human donor with Susac syndrome. Both conserved end residues are part of each CDR3. The D gene is left open where the match is weak. Clone size is not always given. Where it is, it says once, few, many or a class for expanded clones.

abundance: NA
v_gene: TRBV7-2
d_gene: NA
j_gene: TRBJ2-5
CDR3aa: CASSSSSSGPLGETQYF
CDR3nt: TGTGCCAGCAGCTCCAGCTCCAGCGGGCCGCTTGGAGAGACCCAGTACTTC

abundance: NA
v_gene: TRBV27
d_gene: NA
j_gene: TRBJ1-5
CDR3aa: CASSFPGGPQHF
CDR3nt: TGTGCCAGCAGTTTCCCCGGGGGCCCCCAGCATTTT

abundance: NA
v_gene: TRBV12-3/TRBV12-4
d_gene: NA
j_gene: TRBJ2-1
CDR3aa: CASSLSGGGEQFF
CDR3nt: TGTGCCAGCAGTTTGAGCGGAGGGGGGGAGCAGTTCTTC

abundance: NA
v_gene: TRBV18
d_gene: NA
j_gene: TRBJ1-2
CDR3aa: CASSRRQNYGYTF
CDR3nt: TGTGCCAGCTCTCGTAGACAGAACTATGGCTACACCTTC

abundance: NA
v_gene: TRBV6-2/TRBV6-3
d_gene: NA
j_gene: TRBJ2-1
CDR3aa: CASRAGRIYNEQFF
CDR3nt: TGTGCCAGCAGGGCGGGACGGATCTACAATGAGCAGTTCTTC

abundance: NA
v_gene: TRBV12-3/TRBV12-4
d_gene: NA
j_gene: TRBJ2-7
CDR3aa: CASSSAGVTYEQYF
CDR3nt: TGTGCCAGCAGTTCCGCGGGCGTGACTTACGAGCAGTACTTC

abundance: NA
v_gene: TRBV18
d_gene: TRBD1
j_gene: TRBJ2-7
CDR3aa: CASSPSRDRAPYEQYF
CDR3nt: TGTGCCAGCTCACCATCCCGGGACAGGGCACCCTACGAGCAGTACTTC

abundance: NA
v_gene: TRBV5-1
d_gene: TRBD1
j_gene: TRBJ1-1
CDR3aa: CASSLAGQGMNTEAFF
CDR3nt: TGCGCCAGCAGCTTGGCGGGACAGGGAATGAACACTGAAGCTTTCTTT

abundance: NA
v_gene: TRBV27
d_gene: TRBD1
j_gene: TRBJ2-3
CDR3aa: CASSARDRSTDTQYF
CDR3nt: TGTGCCAGCAGTGCAAGGGACAGGAGCACAGATACGCAGTATTTT

abundance: NA
v_gene: TRBV15
d_gene: TRBD1
j_gene: TRBJ2-6
CDR3aa: CASGQGANVLTF
CDR3nt: TGTGCGTCGGGACAGGGGGCCAACGTCCTGACTTTC

abundance: once
v_gene: TRBV27
d_gene: NA
j_gene: TRBJ1-1
CDR3aa: CASSLAGFNTEAFF
CDR3nt: TGTGCCAGCAGTTTGGCGGGGTTCAACACTGAAGCTTTCTTT